These 6 T cell receptor beta chains were sequenced from one sample in a study of blood T cell repertoires in COVID-19. TCRdb keeps only in-frame clones here, not all; method: immunoSEQ multiplex PCR. In the table there are more than 300,000 clones, about nine tenths of which are singletons. The sample was PBMCs or T cells enriched from blood (not recorded which). The receptors originated from a man aged 25 to 40 who had recovered from COVID-19.

The CDR3 bases are TGTGCCAGCAGCCTACAGGGGACGGGAGGCTACACCTTC. Its protein is CASSLQGTGGYTF. This chain joins TRBV6-4 and TRBJ1-2; TRBD1 matches at 7 bases. With 6 bases clipped from V and 8 bases from J, the junction kept 9 bases outside the gene matches. CDR1 MRHNA and CDR2 SNTAGT come from the germline V gene. There are 13 residues in the CDR3.

V usage is TRBV28 and J usage is TRBJ1-5; D is possibly TRBD1 (6 bases). CDR1 is MDHEN, CDR2 SYDVKM, per germline. V was pared by 6 bases and J by 1 base, with 16 bases between. The CDR3 has 16 amino acids. The CDR3 coding sequence is TGTGCCAGCAGCTCCCAGGGGAGGGGCAGCAATCAGCCCCAGCATTTT. Its protein is CASSSQGRGSNQPQHF.

The chain links TRBV28 to TRBJ1-5; possible D gene TRBD1, 5 bases. CDR1 is MDHEN, CDR2 SYDVKM, per germline. This CDR3 has 12 residues. The V and J ends lost 8 bases and 5 bases respectively, with 10 bases between them. The CDR3 DNA sequence: TGTGCCAGCGCAGGGTGGTATCAGCCCCAGCATTTT. Translated: CASAGWYQPQHF.

This clone appeared a few times. The V call is TRBV5-6, the J call TRBJ1-2, with D perhaps matching TRBD1 (6 bases). The length of the CDR3 is 15 residues. Germline values: CDR1 SGHDT, CDR2 YYEEEE. V was cut by 3 bases and J by 6 bases, with 18 bases left in between. CDR3 sequence reads: CASSSDPQGFNGYTF. The CDR3 nucleotides are TGTGCCAGCAGCTCAGACCCACAGGGTTTCAATGGCTACACCTTC.

The rearrangement links TRBV10-1 to TRBJ1-2, with 7 bases matching TRBD1. This CDR3 has 13 amino acids. The junction had 4 bases not matched to a gene; V was cut back by 2 bases and J by 7 bases. CDR1 is WNHNN and CDR2 is SYGVQD in the germline V gene (reference sequence). The CDR3 is CASSEDREVGYTF. CDR3 in DNA: TGCGCCAGCAGTGAGGACAGGGAGGTTGGCTACACCTTC.

J is TRBJ1-1 and V is TRBV6-4, with TRBD1 identical over 9 bases. The CDR3 has 16 amino acids. Looked up from germline, CDR1 is MRHNA and CDR2 is SNTAGT. Unmatched junction bases numbered 9, after V lost 7 bases and J lost 0 bases. CDR3: CASKGQGRGMNTEAFF. Written as DNA, the CDR3 is TGTGCCAGCAAAGGACAGGGGCGGGGAATGAACACTGAAGCTTTCTTT.